Sequencing of this T cell receptor (beta chain) was carried out in a study of T cells in Graves' hyperthyroidism and ophthalmopathy. Study-wide results and caveats: Peripheral blood also featured most of the thyroid clonotypes expanded above 0.001.

This clonotype was found many times. Antigen specificity is unknown. TCR beta CDR3 regions were amplified from RNA. Initially, a first-round RT-PCR of the TCR CDR3 employed the HTBI primer set. Each CDR3 protein is one row after TCRdb ran MiXCR on the multiplex PCR reads. This repertoire shows a few hundred thousand distinct CDR3 sequences, under 25% found once; its top ten account for around 50%. Per germline, CDR1 SGHAT and CDR2 FQNNGV. The length of the CDR3 is 15 residues. Trimming removed 5 bases from V and 5 bases from J; junction bases left unmatched: 9. The chain carries TRBV11-2 and TRBJ2-5, with 9 bases identical to TRBD2. This sequence was found in a woman aged 50 to 60 with Graves' hyperthyroidism. Sequencing input: blood. The CDR3 spells CASSPGLASVETQYF. In nucleotides, the CDR3 is TGTGCCAGCAGCCCCGGACTAGCGTCTGTGGAGACCCAGTACTTC.